This is a list of T cell receptor beta chains from one sample in a study of vaccination and CD4 T cells after COVID-19. TCRdb ran MiXCR on the PCR reads and lists one entry per CDR3 protein. Of more than 35,000 distinct CDR3 sequences listed, approximately 40% are singletons. Here the sequenced sample was CD4+ T cells from blood, taken about 7 months after SARS-CoV-2 vaccination. These receptors were collected from a human donor who had recovered from COVID-19. The CDR3 runs from the conserved cysteine through the conserved F or W. D genes are given only for firm matches. Clone size is not always given. Where it is, it says once, few, many or a class for expanded clones.

CDR3nt	CDR3aa	v_gene	j_gene	abundance	d_gene
TGCAGTGCTAGAGATATGACAACTGACTCCTACGAGCAGTACTTC	CSARDMTTDSYEQYF	TRBV20-1	TRBJ2-7	NA	NA
TGTGCCATAGGGGCTGGGGCCCAAGAGACCCAGTACTTC	CAIGAGAQETQYF	TRBV24-1	TRBJ2-5	few	NA
TGTGCCAGCAGTTATTACGCGGGAGGGACAGATACGCAGTATTTT	CASSYYAGGTDTQYF	TRBV6-2/TRBV6-3	TRBJ2-3	NA	TRBD2
TGTGCCAGCAGTGGTAACAGCTACTATGGCTACACCTTC	CASSGNSYYGYTF	TRBV6-2/TRBV6-3	TRBJ1-2	few	NA
TGCAGTGCTCAGAGACAGGCGAGCCCCTACAATGAGCAGTTCTTC	CSAQRQASPYNEQFF	TRBV20-1	TRBJ2-1	few	NA
TGCAGTGCTACACACTACCGGGACAGTAACTATGGCTACACCTTC	CSATHYRDSNYGYTF	TRBV20-1	TRBJ1-2	NA	TRBD1
TGCAGTGCTCCCAATCGGAGGAGGTTCAACGAGCAGTACTTC	CSAPNRRRFNEQYF	TRBV20-1	TRBJ2-7	NA	NA
TGTGCCAGCAGTTTATTATATACCGGGTGGGAGCAGTACTTC	CASSLLYTGWEQYF	TRBV28	TRBJ2-7	NA	NA
TGCAGTGCTAGAGATTACGAGCTCATGAACACCGGGGAGCTGTTTTTT	CSARDYELMNTGELFF	TRBV20-1	TRBJ2-2	NA	NA
TGTGCCAGCAGTTACTCTACGGGAGACGTGTTTTTTGGTTACGAGCAGTACTTC	CASSYSTGDVFFGYEQYF	TRBV6-5	TRBJ2-7	NA	NA
TGCGCCAGCAGCCAAGGTCCAGGGGGCAATCAGCCCCAGCATTTT	CASSQGPGGNQPQHF	TRBV4-1	TRBJ1-5	NA	NA
TGTGCCACCAGCAGAGAGTATCGGGCCGCCCAGCCCCAGCATTTT	CATSREYRAAQPQHF	TRBV15	TRBJ1-5	few	NA
TGCAGTGCTAGGGGCAGGGAAAGCCAGCCCCAGCATTTT	CSARGRESQPQHF	TRBV20-1	TRBJ1-5	medium-sized	NA
TGTGCCAGCAGCCGGGGACGGGAAGTGGTCAATGAGCAGTTCTTC	CASSRGREVVNEQFF	TRBV7-2	TRBJ2-1	NA	NA
TGTGCCATCAGCATACAAAACAGCAACTATGGCTACACCTTC	CAISIQNSNYGYTF	TRBV10-3	TRBJ1-2	few	NA
TGTGCCAGCAGTTACAGGGGGGGCACCGGGGAGCTGTTTTTT	CASSYRGGTGELFF	TRBV6-5	TRBJ2-2	few	NA
TGTGCCACCGGAGGGGGCCGTTTCACCGAGCAGTACTTC	CATGGGRFTEQYF	TRBV2	TRBJ2-7	NA	NA
TGTGCCAGCAGCAGTAGGGTCGGGGCCCGAGCCCACAATGAGCAGTTCTTC	CASSSRVGARAHNEQFF	TRBV9	TRBJ2-1	NA	NA
TGTGCCAGCAGACCTGCCGGGAGTCTTTACGAGCAGTACTTC	CASRPAGSLYEQYF	TRBV6-1	TRBJ2-7	NA	NA
TGTGCCAGTAGGTCGGACAGGGTGAATGAGCAGTTCTTC	CASRSDRVNEQFF	TRBV19	TRBJ2-1	few	TRBD1
TGTGCCAGCAGTCTTTCACCAGGGGAAGGGTTCTTC	CASSLSPGEGFF	TRBV2	TRBJ2-1	few	NA
TGTGCCAGTAGTAGAGGGGGAACCTCCAAAAACATTCAGTACTTC	CASSRGGTSKNIQYF	TRBV19	TRBJ2-4	NA	NA
TGTGCCAGCAGTCCGCGGGCCATCTACTATGGCTACACCTTC	CASSPRAIYYGYTF	TRBV7-9	TRBJ1-2	NA	NA
TGCGCCAGCAGTCCCGGGACAGGGGGGAGCAATCAGCCCCAGCATTTT	CASSPGTGGSNQPQHF	TRBV10-2	TRBJ1-5	few	TRBD1
TGTGCCAGCAGCCCCCCCCGGCGGGAGACCCAGTACTTC	CASSPPRRETQYF	TRBV7-2	TRBJ2-5	NA	NA
TGCAGTAAGAGGGCGGGAGTGAGGGAGCAGTACTTC	CSKRAGVREQYF	TRBV20-1	TRBJ2-7	few	TRBD2
TGTGCCAGCAGTCCCAGCTCCCCGGGACTGGAACATGATACGCAGTATTTT	CASSPSSPGLEHDTQYF	TRBV25-1	TRBJ2-3	NA	NA
TGTGCCAGCAGTTACCGACAGGGTAGATCCGAGCAGTACTTC	CASSYRQGRSEQYF	TRBV6-5	TRBJ2-7	few	TRBD1
TGTGCCACCAGGTTGCAGGGAAGCTCTGGAAACACCATATATTTT	CATRLQGSSGNTIYF	TRBV27	TRBJ1-3	NA	NA
TGTGCCAGTAGTAATACGGCAGACACCATATATTTT	CASSNTADTIYF	TRBV19	TRBJ1-3	few	NA
TGTGCCTTGCGAGTGAGGGACGGGGGGCCGGCCAATGAGCAGTTCTTC	CALRVRDGGPANEQFF	TRBV10-3	TRBJ2-1	NA	NA
TGCGCCAGCAGCTTGGTAGACAGGAACTATGGCTACACCTTC	CASSLVDRNYGYTF	TRBV5-1	TRBJ1-2	NA	NA
TGCGCCAGCAGCCGAAAGCGGGAGGCCCTCCTAGAGACCCAGTACTTC	CASSRKREALLETQYF	TRBV4-1	TRBJ2-5	few	TRBD2
TGTGCCAGCAGCCTAAACGTGGGTTCACCCCTCCACTTT	CASSLNVGSPLHF	TRBV6-1	TRBJ1-6	many	NA
TGCGCCAGCAGCCAAGGGACGGAATCGAGTCAGCCCCAGCATTTT	CASSQGTESSQPQHF	TRBV4-1	TRBJ1-5	NA	NA
TGTGCCAGCAGTCCGTACAGGGAGGGGCAGCCCCAGCATTTT	CASSPYREGQPQHF	TRBV27	TRBJ1-5	NA	NA
TGTGCCAGCTCCCGGGTCCAGCAAGAGACCCAGTACTTC	CASSRVQQETQYF	TRBV11-2	TRBJ2-5	once	NA
TGTGCCAGCAGCTTCAATTCTGGGGCCAACGTCCTGACTTTC	CASSFNSGANVLTF	TRBV7-3	TRBJ2-6	NA	NA
TGTGCCAGCAGTCAAGCGGGGCTCAGCTACGAGCAGTACTTC	CASSQAGLSYEQYF	TRBV6-1	TRBJ2-7	few	TRBD2
TGTGCCTGGAGTGCAGGACTAGCGGGAGAGACCCAGTACTTC	CAWSAGLAGETQYF	TRBV30	TRBJ2-5	once	TRBD2
TGCAGTGCTAGACGTCCAGGGGGGAGGGTTGAGCAGTTCTTC	CSARRPGGRVEQFF	TRBV20-1	TRBJ2-1	few	NA
TGTGCCAGCAGTCCATTTAATTCGGACGAGCAGTACTTC	CASSPFNSDEQYF	TRBV27	TRBJ2-7	few	NA
TGTGCCAGCAGCTTCACAGACCCCCAAGAGACCCAGTACTTC	CASSFTDPQETQYF	TRBV7-9	TRBJ2-5	few	NA
TGTGCCAGCAGTGAAGTAGGGTCCGAGACCTACAATGAGCAGTTCTTC	CASSEVGSETYNEQFF	TRBV6-1	TRBJ2-1	few	NA